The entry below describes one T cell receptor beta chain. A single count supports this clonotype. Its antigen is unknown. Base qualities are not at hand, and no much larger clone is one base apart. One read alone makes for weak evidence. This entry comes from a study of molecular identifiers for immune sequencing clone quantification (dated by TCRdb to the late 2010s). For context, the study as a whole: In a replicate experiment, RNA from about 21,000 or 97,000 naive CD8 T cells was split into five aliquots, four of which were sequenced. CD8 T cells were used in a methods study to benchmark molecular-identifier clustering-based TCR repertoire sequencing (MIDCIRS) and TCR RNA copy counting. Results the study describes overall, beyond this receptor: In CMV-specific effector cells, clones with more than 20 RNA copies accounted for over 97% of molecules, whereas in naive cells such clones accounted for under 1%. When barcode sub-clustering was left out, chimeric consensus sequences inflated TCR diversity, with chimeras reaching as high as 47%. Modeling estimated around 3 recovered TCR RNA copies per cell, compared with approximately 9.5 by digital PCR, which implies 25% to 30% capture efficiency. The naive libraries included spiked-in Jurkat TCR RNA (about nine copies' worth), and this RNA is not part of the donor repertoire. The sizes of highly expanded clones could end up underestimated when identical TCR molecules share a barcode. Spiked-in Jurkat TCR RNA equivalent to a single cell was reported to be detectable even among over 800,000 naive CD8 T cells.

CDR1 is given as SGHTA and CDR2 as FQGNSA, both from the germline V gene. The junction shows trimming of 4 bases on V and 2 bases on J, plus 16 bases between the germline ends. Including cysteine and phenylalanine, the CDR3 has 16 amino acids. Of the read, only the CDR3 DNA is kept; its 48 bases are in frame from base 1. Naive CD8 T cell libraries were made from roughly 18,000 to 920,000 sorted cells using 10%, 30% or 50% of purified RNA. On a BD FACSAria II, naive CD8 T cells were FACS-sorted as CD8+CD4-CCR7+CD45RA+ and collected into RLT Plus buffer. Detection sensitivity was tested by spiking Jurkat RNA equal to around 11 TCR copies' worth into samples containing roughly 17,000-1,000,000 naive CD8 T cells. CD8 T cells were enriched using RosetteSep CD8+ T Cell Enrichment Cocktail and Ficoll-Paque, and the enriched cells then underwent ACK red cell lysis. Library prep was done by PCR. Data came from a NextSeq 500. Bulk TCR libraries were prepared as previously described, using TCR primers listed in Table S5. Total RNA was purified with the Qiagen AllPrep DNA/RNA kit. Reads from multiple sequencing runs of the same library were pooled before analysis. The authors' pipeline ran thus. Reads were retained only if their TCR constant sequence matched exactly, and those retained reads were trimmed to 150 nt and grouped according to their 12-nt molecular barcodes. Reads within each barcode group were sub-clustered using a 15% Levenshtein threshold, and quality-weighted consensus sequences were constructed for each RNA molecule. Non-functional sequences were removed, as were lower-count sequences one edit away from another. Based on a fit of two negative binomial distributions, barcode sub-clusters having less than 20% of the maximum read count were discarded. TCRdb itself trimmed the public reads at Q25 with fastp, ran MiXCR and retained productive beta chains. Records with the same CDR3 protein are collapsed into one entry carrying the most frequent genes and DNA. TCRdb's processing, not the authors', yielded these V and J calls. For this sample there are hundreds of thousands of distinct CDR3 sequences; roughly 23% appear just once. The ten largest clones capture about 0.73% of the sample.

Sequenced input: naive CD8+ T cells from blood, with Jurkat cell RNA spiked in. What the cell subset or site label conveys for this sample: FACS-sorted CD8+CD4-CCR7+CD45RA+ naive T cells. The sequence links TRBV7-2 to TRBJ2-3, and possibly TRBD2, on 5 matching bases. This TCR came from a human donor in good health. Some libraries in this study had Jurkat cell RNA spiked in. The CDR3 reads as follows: CASSSAEWEYTDTQYF. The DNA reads TGTGCCAGCAGCTCAGCGGAGTGGGAGTACACAGATACGCAGTATTTT.